A single sample is the source of the 26 T cell receptor beta chains below, sequenced in a study of blood T cell repertoires in COVID-19. Libraries were prepared by immunoSEQ multiplex PCR; TCRdb keeps only in-frame clonotypes and omits some of them. The sample has about 70,000 clones, roughly 77% seen once. The sample taken for sequencing was peripheral blood. These receptor sequences come from a woman in her seventies with acute or convalescent COVID-19.

This chain links TRBV11-2 with TRBJ2-1, with 8 positions matching TRBD1. V gave up 1 base and J gave up 4 bases; unmatched junction bases: 3. The germline gives CDR1 SGHAT, CDR2 FQNNGV. This CDR3 is built from 15 residues. CDR3 in DNA: TGTGCCAGCAGCTTAGTCAGGGGGCATTACAATGAGCAGTTCTTC. It specifies CASSLVRGHYNEQFF.

This clone was seen once. The rearrangement uses TRBV5-6 and TRBJ2-1; no reliable D call. The CDR3 is made up of 13 amino acids. Trimming removed 4 bases from V and 4 bases from J, with 9 bases in between. Germline values: CDR1 SGHDT, CDR2 YYEEEE. CDR3 DNA sequence: TGTGCCAGCAGCCCGGGTCGATACAATGAGCAGTTCTTC. Amino acids: CASSPGRYNEQFF. The full variable domain, rest sourced from reference TRBV5-6 and TRBJ2-1, is DAGVTQSPTHLIKTRGQQVTLRCSPKSGHDTVSWYQQALGQGPQFIFQYYEEEERQRGNFPDRFSGHQFPNYSSELNVNALLLGDSALYLCASSPGRYNEQFFGPGTRLTVL.

V gene TRBV30 combines with J gene TRBJ2-3; 9 bases align to TRBD2. Trimming cost V 4 bases and J 0 bases; bases outside gene matches: 5. This CDR3 comprises 15 residues. The germline gives CDR1 GTSNPN, CDR2 SVGIG (reference sequence). Here the CDR3 DNA reads TGTGCCTGGACCCTAGCGGGGTATAGCACAGATACGCAGTATTTT. The encoded protein is CAWTLAGYSTDTQYF.

This chain connects TRBV28 to TRBJ2-7; perhaps TRBD1 as D (6 bases). The CDR3 runs to 10 residues. Germline lookup yields CDR1 MDHEN and CDR2 SYDVKM. Trimming took 10 bases from V and 6 from J, leaving 10 bases between them. The CDR3 sequence: CATWGPEQYF. For the CDR3, the DNA is TGTGCCACTTGGGGGCCCGAGCAGTACTTC.

The chain carries TRBV6-5 and TRBJ1-1; D not resolved. V dropped 4 bases and J dropped 1 base, with 10 bases sitting between them. The CDR3 contains 14 residues. Germline values: CDR1 MNHEY, CDR2 SVGAGI. CDR3 loop: CASSLQSRNTEAFF. CDR3 DNA: TGTGCCAGCAGTTTACAGTCCAGGAACACTGAAGCTTTCTTT.

The rearrangement uses TRBV19 and TRBJ2-2; 9 nucleotides agree with TRBD2. Trimming cost V 7 bases and J 7 bases; bases outside gene matches: 16. The CDR3 length is 17 residues. Germline values: CDR1 LNHDA, CDR2 SQIVND (reference sequence). CDR3 region: CASKDFAGGLESGELFF. Written as DNA, the CDR3 is TGTGCCAGTAAAGATTTCGCGGGGGGGCTTGAGAGCGGGGAGCTGTTTTTT.

J is TRBJ2-2 and V is TRBV13; TRBD2 matches at 10 bases. Germline V CDR1 and CDR2: PRHDT, FYEKMQ (reference sequence). V shed 4 bases, J shed 5 bases, and the junction held 10 bases outside the gene matches. The CDR3 is 17 amino acids. CDR3 coding DNA: TGTGCCAGCAGCTCCATCCTAGCGGGAGCAGGGACCGGGGAGCTGTTTTTT. It encodes CASSSILAGAGTGELFF.

The genes are TRBV30 and TRBJ1-2; D not resolved. The CDR3 has 11 amino acids. V lost 5 bases, J lost 4 bases, and 8 bases lay in between. The V gene's germline CDR1 is GTSNPN and CDR2 SVGIG (reference sequence). The CDR3, as DNA: TGTGCCTGGGGCAGATCCTATGGCTACACCTTC. It encodes CAWGRSYGYTF.

This clone was found a few times. V usage is TRBV5-4 and J usage is TRBJ2-1; the D is unclear. The V gene's germline CDR1 is SGHNT and CDR2 YYREEE (reference sequence). V lost 10 bases and J 8 bases, leaving 19 bases between the germline ends. CDR3 length: 13 residues. CDR3 amino acids: CAVSEATNYEQFF. The DNA for the CDR3 is TGTGCCGTCAGTGAGGCTACTAATTATGAGCAGTTCTTC.

This rearrangement joins TRBV4-1 to TRBJ1-2; 9 nucleotides align to TRBD1. V gave up 4 bases and J gave up 0 bases; unmatched junction bases: 9. The germline V gene encodes CDR1 MGHRA and CDR2 YSYEKL. The CDR3 has 17 amino acids. The CDR3 loop reads CASSPSGQGKANYGYTF. DNA for the CDR3: TGCGCCAGCAGCCCATCGGGACAGGGTAAAGCTAACTATGGCTACACCTTC.

This chain connects TRBV10-3 to TRBJ2-2, with 10 bases aligning to TRBD2. With V trimmed by 6 bases and J by 0 bases, 1 base remained unmatched. The CDR3 length is 15 residues. Germline V gives CDR1 ENHRY, CDR2 SYGVKD. The chain's CDR3 is CAISGLAANTGELFF. The CDR3 region has the DNA TGTGCCATCAGCGGACTAGCGGCGAACACCGGGGAGCTGTTTTTT.

CDR3 coding DNA: TGTGCCAGCAGCTTAAGACCCTCTAGCGGCGGCACAGATACGCAGTATTTT. Its translation is CASSLRPSSGGTDTQYF. The chain employs TRBV7-2 and TRBJ2-3; TRBD2 matches at 7 bases. CDR3 length: 17 residues. The V gene end was trimmed by 2 bases and the J gene end by 1 base; junction bases not matched to a gene: 9. Germline V gene sequence: CDR1 SGHTA, CDR2 FQGNSA.

CDR3 in DNA: TGCGCCAGCAGCCCCAGTTCTGGGAACACTGAAGCTTTCTTT. This gives the protein CASSPSSGNTEAFF. The rearrangement links TRBV4-3 to TRBJ1-1, with D unclear. This CDR3 comprises 14 residues. V was cut by 4 bases and J by 1 base, with 10 bases left in between. Germline CDR1 LGHNA, CDR2 YSLEER.

The rearrangement uses TRBV30 and TRBJ1-5; 10 bases are a match to TRBD1. J gave up 11 bases and V 3 bases, and 7 bases lay outside the gene matches. The CDR3 contains 13 residues. Germline assignment: CDR1 GTSNPN and CDR2 SVGIG (reference sequence). CDR3 loop: CAWSAGQGTSQHF. The CDR3 nucleotides read TGTGCCTGGAGCGCGGGACAGGGGACTTCCCAGCATTTT.

The rearrangement links TRBV10-3 to TRBJ2-1; tentative D call: TRBD1 (6 bases). The CDR3 length is 11 residues. CDR1 ENHRY and CDR2 SYGVKD come from the germline V gene. Trimming took off 5 bases at V and 13 bases at J, with 12 bases between the two ends. CDR3 sequence reads: CAISTGKDQFF. CDR3 nucleotides: TGTGCCATCAGTACAGGGAAAGACCAGTTCTTC.

The chain is built from TRBV5-8 and TRBJ1-4; no clear D. Germline V CDR1 and CDR2: SGHTS, YDEGEE. V lost 4 bases to trimming and J lost 2 bases, with 18 bases between them. This CDR3 region has 17 residues. CDR3 sequence reads: CASSPRRREGTNEKLFF. CDR3 DNA sequence: TGTGCCAGCAGCCCCCGGCGTAGGGAGGGCACTAATGAAAAACTGTTTTTT.

A few counts support this clone. V usage is TRBV11-2 and J usage is TRBJ2-7, with 16 bases fitting TRBD2. This CDR3 comprises 17 residues. CDR1 is SGHAT, CDR2 FQNNGV, per germline. J gave up 0 bases and V 4 bases, and 3 bases lay outside the gene matches. The CDR3 DNA reads as TGTGCCAGCAGCTCGGGACTAGCGGGGGGGAGCTCCTACGAGCAGTACTTC. Its protein product is CASSSGLAGGSSYEQYF.

The gene calls are TRBV12-3 or TRBV12-4 and TRBJ1-1, with unresolved D. CDR3 size: 12 residues. V was clipped by 3 bases and J by 8 bases, with 10 bases between them. The CDR3 here is CASSFSSAEAFF. The CDR3 DNA reads TGTGCCAGCAGTTTCTCAAGCGCGGAAGCTTTCTTT.

This chain links TRBV20-1 with TRBJ1-1; D is ambiguous. V lost 3 bases and J 4 bases, leaving 9 bases between the germline ends. The CDR3 is 12 amino acids. The germline gives CDR1 DFQATT, CDR2 SNEGSKA (reference sequence). The CDR3 DNA reads TGCAGTGCTAGTTCCCTAAGCACTGAAGCTTTCTTT. Amino acids: CSASSLSTEAFF.

The chain links TRBV28 to TRBJ2-1, with D maybe TRBD2 (7 bases). The V end was cut by 8 bases, the J end by 1 base, with 12 bases between. The germline V gene encodes CDR1 MDHEN and CDR2 SYDVKM. The CDR3 covers 14 residues. CDR3 nucleotides: TGTGCCAGCCGGGGGGCGGGGTCCTACAATGAGCAGTTCTTC. It encodes CASRGAGSYNEQFF.

The chain employs TRBV11-3 and TRBJ2-2; 14 positions match TRBD2. Germline V gene lookup returns CDR1 SGHNT and CDR2 YENEEA. The J segment lost 5 bases and the V segment lost 1 base, leaving 3 bases of the junction unmatched. The CDR3 sequence is 17 residues long. Written as DNA, the CDR3 is TGTGCCAGCAGCTTAGCGGGACTAGCGGGGGTTACCGGGGAGCTGTTTTTT. It yields the protein CASSLAGLAGVTGELFF.

The chain combines TRBV15 with TRBJ1-5, with D possibly being TRBD1 (5 bases). The CDR3 has 16 amino acids. Looked up from germline, CDR1 is LNHNV and CDR2 is YYDKDF (reference sequence). V gave up 0 bases and J gave up 6 bases, with 15 bases separating them. CDR3 region: CATSRDLRGAGQPQHF. As DNA, the CDR3 is TGTGCCACCAGCAGAGATCTGCGGGGCGCGGGTCAGCCCCAGCATTTT.

This clone was detected a few times. This chain connects TRBV6-1 to TRBJ2-1, with D unresolved. The CDR3 runs 16 residues. Trimming shortened V by 3 bases and J by 0 bases, and 12 bases separated the two germline ends. Germline lookup yields CDR1 MNHNS and CDR2 SASEGT. CDR3 amino acids: CASSDQALSSYNEQFF. CDR3 in DNA: TGTGCCAGCAGTGATCAGGCCCTTAGCTCCTACAATGAGCAGTTCTTC.

The CDR3 coding sequence is TGTGCCAGCAGCTTTACGCTAGGGGAAAACGAGCAGTACTTC. It codes for CASSFTLGENEQYF. The rearrangement links TRBV5-5 to TRBJ2-7; possible D gene TRBD1, 5 bases. CDR1 is SGHKS and CDR2 is YYEKEE in the germline V gene (reference sequence). Trimming pared 2 bases from V and 5 bases from J, leaving 14 bases between. The CDR3 is made up of 14 amino acids.

This clone showed up just a few times. Other DNA sequences in this sample translate to the same CDR3. This rearrangement joins TRBV11-2 to TRBJ2-7, with D tentatively TRBD1 (5 bases). The ends were cut back, 0 bases at V and 5 bases at J, with 8 bases in the middle. Germline CDR1 reads SGHAT; CDR2 reads FQNNGV. This CDR3 region has 13 residues. As DNA, the CDR3 is TGTGCCAGCAGCTTAGATACCAGGGACGAGCAGTACTTC. It translates to CASSLDTRDEQYF.

This clone was observed once. This chain links TRBV20-1 with TRBJ1-1; D perhaps matches TRBD1 (6 bases). V was clipped by 6 bases and J by 6 bases, with 11 bases between them. Germline CDR1 and CDR2: DFQATT and SNEGSKA (reference sequence). This CDR3 comprises 11 residues. As DNA, the CDR3 is TGCAGTGCATCCGGGACATCTGAAGCTTTCTTT. This gives the protein CSASGTSEAFF.